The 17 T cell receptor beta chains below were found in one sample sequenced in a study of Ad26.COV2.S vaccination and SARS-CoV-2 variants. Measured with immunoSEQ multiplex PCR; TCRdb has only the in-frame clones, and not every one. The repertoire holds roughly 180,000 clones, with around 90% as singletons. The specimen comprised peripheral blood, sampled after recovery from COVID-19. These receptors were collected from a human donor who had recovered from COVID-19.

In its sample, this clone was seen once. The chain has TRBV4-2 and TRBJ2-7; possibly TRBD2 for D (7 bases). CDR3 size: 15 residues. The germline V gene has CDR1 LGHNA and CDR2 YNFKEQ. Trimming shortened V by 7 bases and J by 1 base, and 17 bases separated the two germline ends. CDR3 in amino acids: CASTEGGAASYEQYF. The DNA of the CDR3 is TGTGCCAGCACCGAAGGGGGGGCAGCATCCTACGAGCAGTACTTC.

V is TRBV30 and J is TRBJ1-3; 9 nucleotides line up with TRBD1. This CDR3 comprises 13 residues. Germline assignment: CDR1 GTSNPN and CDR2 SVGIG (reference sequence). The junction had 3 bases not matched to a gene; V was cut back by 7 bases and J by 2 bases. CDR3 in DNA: TGTGCCTCACAGGGGGCGGCTGGAAACACCATATATTTT. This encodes CASQGAAGNTIYF.

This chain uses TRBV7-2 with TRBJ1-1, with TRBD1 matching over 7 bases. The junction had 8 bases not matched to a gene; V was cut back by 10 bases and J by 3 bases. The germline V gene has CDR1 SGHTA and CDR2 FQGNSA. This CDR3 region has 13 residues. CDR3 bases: TGTGCCACCCACAGGGGTTCTCACACTGAAGCTTTCTTT. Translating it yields CATHRGSHTEAFF.

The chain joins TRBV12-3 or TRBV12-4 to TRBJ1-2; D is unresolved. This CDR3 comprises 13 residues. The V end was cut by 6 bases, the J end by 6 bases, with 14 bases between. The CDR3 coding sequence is TGTGCCAGCAGCCCACGTGTGGCCCATGGCTACACCTTC. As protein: CASSPRVAHGYTF.

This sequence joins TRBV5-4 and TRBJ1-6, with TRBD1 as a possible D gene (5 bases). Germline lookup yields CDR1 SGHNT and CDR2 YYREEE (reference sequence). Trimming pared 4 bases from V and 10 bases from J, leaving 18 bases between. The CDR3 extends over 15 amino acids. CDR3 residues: CASSPQGGIKSPLHF. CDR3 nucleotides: TGTGCCAGCAGCCCTCAGGGAGGGATCAAATCACCCCTCCACTTT.

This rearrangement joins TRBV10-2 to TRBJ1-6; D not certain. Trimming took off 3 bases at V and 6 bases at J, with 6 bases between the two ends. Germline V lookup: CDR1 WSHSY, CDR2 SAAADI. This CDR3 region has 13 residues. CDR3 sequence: CASSDTINSPLHF. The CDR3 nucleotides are TGCGCCAGCAGTGATACCATTAATTCACCCCTCCACTTT.

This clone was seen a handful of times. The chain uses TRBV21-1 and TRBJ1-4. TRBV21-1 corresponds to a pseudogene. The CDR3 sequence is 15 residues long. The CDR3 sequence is CASSKLAGTNEKLFF. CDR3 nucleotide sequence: TGTGCCAGCAGCAAATTGGCCGGTACTAATGAAAAACTGTTTTTT.

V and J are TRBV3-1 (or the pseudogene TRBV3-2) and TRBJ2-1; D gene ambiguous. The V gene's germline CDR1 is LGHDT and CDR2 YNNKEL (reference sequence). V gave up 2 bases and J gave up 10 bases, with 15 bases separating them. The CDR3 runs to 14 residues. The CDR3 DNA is TGTGCCAGCAGCCAAATGAAACGTAGGGAAGAGCAGTTCTTC. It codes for CASSQMKRREEQFF.

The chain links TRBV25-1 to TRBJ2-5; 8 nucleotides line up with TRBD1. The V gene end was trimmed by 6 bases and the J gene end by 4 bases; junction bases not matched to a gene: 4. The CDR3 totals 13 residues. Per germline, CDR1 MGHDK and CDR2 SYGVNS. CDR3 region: CASSVTGGETQYF. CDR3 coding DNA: TGTGCCAGCAGCGTAACAGGGGGAGAGACCCAGTACTTC.

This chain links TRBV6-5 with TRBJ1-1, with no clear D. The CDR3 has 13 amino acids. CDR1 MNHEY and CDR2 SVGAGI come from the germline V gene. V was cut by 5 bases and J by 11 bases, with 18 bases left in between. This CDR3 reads CASSPRPPPTAFF. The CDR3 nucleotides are TGTGCCAGCAGTCCACGACCACCCCCGACCGCTTTCTTT.

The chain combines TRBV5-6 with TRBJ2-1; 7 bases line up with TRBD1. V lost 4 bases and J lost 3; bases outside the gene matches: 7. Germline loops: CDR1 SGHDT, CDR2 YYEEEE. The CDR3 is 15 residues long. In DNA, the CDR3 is TGTGCCAGCAGCATCCGGGACAGAGACTACAATGAGCAGTTCTTC. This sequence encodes CASSIRDRDYNEQFF.

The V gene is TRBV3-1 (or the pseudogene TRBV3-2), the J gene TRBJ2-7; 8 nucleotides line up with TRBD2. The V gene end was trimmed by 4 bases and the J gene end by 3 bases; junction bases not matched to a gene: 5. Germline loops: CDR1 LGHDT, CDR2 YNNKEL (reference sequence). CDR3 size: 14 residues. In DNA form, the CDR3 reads TGTGCCAGCAGCCCTGTCGGGACTAGCTACGAGCAGTACTTC. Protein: CASSPVGTSYEQYF.

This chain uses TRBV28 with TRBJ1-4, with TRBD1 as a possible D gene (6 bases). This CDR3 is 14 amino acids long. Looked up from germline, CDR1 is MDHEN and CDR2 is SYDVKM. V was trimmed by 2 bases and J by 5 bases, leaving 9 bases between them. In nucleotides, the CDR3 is TGTGCCAGCAGTTTAGGAGGGGGGAATGAAAAACTGTTTTTT. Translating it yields CASSLGGGNEKLFF.

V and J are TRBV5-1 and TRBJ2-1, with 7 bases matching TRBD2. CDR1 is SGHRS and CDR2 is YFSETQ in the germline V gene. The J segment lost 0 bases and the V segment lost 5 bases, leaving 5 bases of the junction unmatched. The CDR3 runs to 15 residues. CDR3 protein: CASSPLASSYNEQFF. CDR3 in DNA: TGCGCCAGCAGTCCACTAGCGTCCTCCTACAATGAGCAGTTCTTC.

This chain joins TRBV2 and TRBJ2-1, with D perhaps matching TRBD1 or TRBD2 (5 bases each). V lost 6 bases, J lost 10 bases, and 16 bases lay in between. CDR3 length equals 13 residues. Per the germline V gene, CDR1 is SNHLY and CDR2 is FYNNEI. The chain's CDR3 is CASRLRDLGEQFF. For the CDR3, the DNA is TGTGCCAGCAGACTCCGGGACCTCGGCGAGCAGTTCTTC.

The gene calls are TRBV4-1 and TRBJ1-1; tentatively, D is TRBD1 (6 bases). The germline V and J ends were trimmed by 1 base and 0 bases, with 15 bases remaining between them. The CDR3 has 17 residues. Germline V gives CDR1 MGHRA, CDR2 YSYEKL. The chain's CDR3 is CASSQGGLGGLNTEAFF. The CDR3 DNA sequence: TGCGCCAGCAGCCAAGGAGGGTTGGGGGGGCTGAACACTGAAGCTTTCTTT.

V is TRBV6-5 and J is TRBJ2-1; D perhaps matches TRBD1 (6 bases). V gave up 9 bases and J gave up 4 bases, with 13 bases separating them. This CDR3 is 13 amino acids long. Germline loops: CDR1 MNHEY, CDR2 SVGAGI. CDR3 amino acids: CASQGKVYNEQFF. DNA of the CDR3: TGTGCCAGTCAGGGGAAGGTTTACAATGAGCAGTTCTTC.